The 20 T cell receptor beta chains in this list originate from one sample, sequenced in a study of OX40 agonist ivuxolimab in advanced cancers. The library was built by means of the immunoSEQ multiplex PCR assay. Held by TCRdb, this immuneACCESS table contains in-frame sequences only and omits some clones. Under half of the omission traces to an unresolved V gene where checked; the cause of the rest is unknown. This sample gives more than 45,000 clones in total; about 82% of them show up just once. Clones ranked in the top ten supply more than 2.5% of the sample. The material was CD4+ or CD8+ T cells sorted from blood, obtained in a trial of the OX40 agonist ivuxolimab. The receptor source for this set is an adult with an advanced solid tumor such as melanoma, head and neck, liver or kidney cancer.

This clone was seen only a few times. The chain carries TRBV11-1 and TRBJ2-5; D unresolved. The CDR3 has 14 amino acids. V gave up 2 bases and J gave up 5 bases, with 12 bases separating them. Germline V CDR1 and CDR2: SGHAT, FQDESV (reference sequence). CDR3: CASSLRVTGETQYF. CDR3 DNA: TGTGCCAGCAGCTTAAGGGTCACGGGCGAGACCCAGTACTTC.

In DNA form, the CDR3 reads TGTGCCAGCAGCCCCCAAAGCTCTGGAAACACCATATATTTT. This translates into CASSPQSSGNTIYF. This rearrangement joins TRBV7-6 to TRBJ1-3; D is ambiguous. Trimming pared 5 bases from V and 0 bases from J, leaving 8 bases between. The CDR3 length is 14 residues. Germline assignment: CDR1 SGHVS and CDR2 FNYEAQ.

The V and J genes are TRBV18 and TRBJ1-4; 8 bases agree with TRBD1. Trimming cost V 3 bases and J 3 bases; bases outside gene matches: 12. Germline CDR1 reads KGHSH; CDR2 reads LQKENI. This CDR3 spans 18 amino acids. The CDR3 is CASSPQTQGAMSNEKLFF. In nucleotides, the CDR3 is TGTGCCAGCTCACCCCAGACGCAGGGGGCGATGTCTAATGAAAAACTGTTTTTT.

The CDR3 loop is CASSKVDPGPNNEQFF. The CDR3 DNA sequence: TGTGCCAGCAGCAAAGTGGACCCGGGACCCAACAATGAGCAGTTCTTC. The chain links TRBV21-1 to TRBJ2-1. TRBV21-1 counts as a pseudogene. The CDR3 loop spans 16 amino acids.

The genes are TRBV30 and TRBJ2-1; tentatively, D is TRBD2 (6 bases). The CDR3 sequence is 15 residues long. Germline CDR1 and CDR2: GTSNPN and SVGIG (reference sequence). V was cut by 0 bases and J by 0 bases, with 9 bases left in between. The CDR3, as DNA: TGTGCCTGGAGTGTTAGCGGAGACTCCTACAATGAGCAGTTCTTC. Translated: CAWSVSGDSYNEQFF.

The rearrangement joins TRBV5-4 to TRBJ1-6, with D maybe TRBD1 (5 bases). V was pared by 4 bases and J by 8 bases, with 16 bases between. Germline values: CDR1 SGHNT, CDR2 YYREEE (reference sequence). This CDR3 comprises 15 residues. CDR3 loop: CASSPLSVGDSPLHF. The CDR3 region has the DNA TGTGCCAGCAGCCCACTTTCAGTGGGGGATTCACCCCTCCACTTT. Looking up the rest from reference TRBV5-4 and TRBJ1-6 gives the full variable domain: ETGVTQSPTHLIKTRGQQVTLRCSSQSGHNTVSWYQQALGQGPQFIFQYYREEENGRGNFPPRFSGLQFPNYSSELNVNALELDDSALYLCASSPLSVGDSPLHFGNGTRLTVT.

V gene TRBV10-1 combines with J gene TRBJ2-7; 9 bases agree with TRBD1. Germline V lookup: CDR1 WNHNN, CDR2 SYGVQD (reference sequence). This CDR3 is built from 20 residues. Losses at the gene ends were 10 bases for V and 4 bases for J; bases not matched to a gene: 29. The CDR3 reads CATQPPTETGGAGSGYEQYF. The CDR3 DNA is TGCGCCACTCAACCACCAACCGAAACAGGGGGCGCAGGATCAGGGTACGAGCAGTACTTC.

The chain carries TRBV19 and TRBJ1-5, with TRBD1 identical over 8 bases. This CDR3 region has 14 residues. The ends lost 4 bases at V and 5 bases at J; junction bases unmatched: 4. CDR1 LNHDA and CDR2 SQIVND come from the germline V gene (reference sequence). The CDR3 here is CASSTTGGHQPQHF. The CDR3 nucleotides are TGTGCCAGTAGTACAACAGGGGGGCATCAGCCCCAGCATTTT.

J is TRBJ2-7 and V is TRBV6-5; 10 bases align to TRBD1. CDR1 MNHEY and CDR2 SVGAGI come from the germline V gene. The CDR3 is 14 residues long. The V gene end was trimmed by 6 bases and the J gene end by 4 bases; junction bases not matched to a gene: 6. CDR3 bases: TGTGCCAGCAGCCGGACAGGGGGATCTTACGAGCAGTACTTC. Amino acid sequence: CASSRTGGSYEQYF.

A single count supports this clone. This chain joins TRBV10-3 and TRBJ2-7, with 10 bases lining up with TRBD1. This CDR3 is 17 amino acids long. V trimming: 6 bases; J trimming: 6 bases; junction bases outside the gene matches: 17. Germline V lookup: CDR1 ENHRY, CDR2 SYGVKD. CDR3 amino acids: CAISPGLSGQGRVEQYF. The CDR3 nucleotides are TGTGCCATCAGCCCAGGACTCTCGGGACAGGGGAGGGTCGAGCAGTACTTC.

CDR3 in amino acids: CASVASPRGDGELFF. Written as DNA, the CDR3 is TGTGCCAGTGTCGCCTCGCCGCGAGGGGACGGGGAGCTGTTTTTT. This sequence joins TRBV19 and TRBJ2-2, with D possibly called TRBD1 or TRBD2 (5 bases each). Per germline, CDR1 LNHDA and CDR2 SQIVND (reference sequence). V dropped 8 bases and J dropped 7 bases, with 20 bases sitting between them. The CDR3 runs to 15 residues.

This clone has just a few counts. The chain couples TRBV19 to TRBJ2-3; no definite D call. Germline CDR1 LNHDA, CDR2 SQIVND (reference sequence). The V gene lost 1 base and the J gene lost 2 bases, with 13 bases spanning the gap. The CDR3 is 16 amino acids. The CDR3: CASSIGRGRDTDTQYF. The CDR3 region has the DNA TGTGCCAGTAGTATAGGTCGCGGCCGAGACACAGATACGCAGTATTTT. The full variable domain, in which reference TRBV19 and TRBJ2-3 provide the parts outside the CDR3, is DGGITQSPKYLFRKEGQNVTLSCEQNLNHDAMYWYRQDPGQGLRLIYYSQIVNDFQKGDIAEGYSVSREKKESFPLTVTSAQKNPTAFYLCASSIGRGRDTDTQYFGPGTRLTVL.

This clone showed up just a few times. The V gene is TRBV7-9, the J gene TRBJ2-7; D uncertain. Germline V gene sequence: CDR1 SEHNR, CDR2 FQNEAQ (reference sequence). With 1 base removed from V and 7 bases from J, the gap between germline ends came to 11 bases. The CDR3 has 13 residues. The CDR3 bases are TGTGCCAGCAGCTTAGGAGACGGAAGGGAGCAGTACTTC. Amino acids: CASSLGDGREQYF.

V gene TRBV27 combines with J gene TRBJ2-6, with D unresolved. The CDR3 totals 16 residues. Trimming pared 10 bases from V and 0 bases from J, leaving 16 bases between. CDR1 is MNHEY, CDR2 SMNVEV, per germline (reference sequence). The CDR3 loop reads CANKRLWPSGANVLTF. For the CDR3, the DNA is TGTGCCAACAAACGGCTTTGGCCCTCTGGGGCCAACGTCCTGACTTTC.

The V call is TRBV10-3, the J call TRBJ2-1; 12 positions agree with TRBD2. CDR3 length: 18 amino acids. V lost 0 bases, J lost 7 bases, and 10 bases stayed unmatched. Germline V gene data show CDR1 as ENHRY and CDR2 as SYGVKD. CDR3 loop: CAISESASGGAMSNEQFF. The DNA of the CDR3 is TGTGCCATCAGTGAGTCGGCTAGCGGGGGGGCCATGTCTAATGAGCAGTTCTTC.

V and J are TRBV10-3 and TRBJ2-7; 7 bases line up with TRBD1. There are 14 residues in the CDR3. The junction had 7 bases not matched to a gene; V was cut back by 6 bases and J by 2 bases. From germline, CDR1 is ENHRY and CDR2 SYGVKD. CDR3 bases: TGTGCCATCAGCCCGGGGCAGGGGGCCTACGAGCAGTACTTC. Residues: CAISPGQGAYEQYF.

Only one count was recorded for this clone. V is TRBV13 and J is TRBJ2-7, with 7 bases aligning to TRBD1. After removal of 5 bases from V and 4 bases from J, the junction contained 11 bases not matched to a gene. The CDR3 consists of 15 residues. Germline V gene data show CDR1 as PRHDT and CDR2 as FYEKMQ (reference sequence). CDR3: CASSPLGQIIYEQYF. CDR3 bases: TGTGCCAGCAGCCCTCTGGGACAGATTATATACGAGCAGTACTTC.

V gene TRBV6-5 combines with J gene TRBJ1-1; D uncertain. CDR1 and CDR2 (germline): MNHEY, SVGAGI. Deletions cut 2 bases from V and 2 bases from J, with 9 bases between. The CDR3 has 14 residues. As DNA, the CDR3 is TGTGCCAGCAGTTACGAGGGTACTAACACTGAAGCTTTCTTT. Protein: CASSYEGTNTEAFF.

This sequence joins TRBV29-1 and TRBJ2-7; TRBD2 aligns across 10 bases. Germline V CDR1 and CDR2: SQVTM, ANQGSEA. The CDR3 runs 16 residues. V lost 3 bases, J lost 0 bases, and 8 bases stayed unmatched. This CDR3 is CSVDSGSGGNSYEQYF. Written as DNA, the CDR3 is TGCAGCGTTGATTCTGGTAGCGGGGGGAACTCCTACGAGCAGTACTTC.

As for this clone: The sample has other DNA sequences that encode this CDR3 too. The V gene is TRBV5-4, the J gene TRBJ2-5; 9 bases agree with TRBD2. CDR3 length: 15 amino acids. J gave up 5 bases and V 0 bases, and 5 bases lay outside the gene matches. From germline, CDR1 is SGHNT and CDR2 YYREEE (reference sequence). CDR3 protein: CASSLGRGGSETQYF. CDR3 DNA sequence: TGTGCCAGCAGCTTGGGGCGGGGGGGTTCGGAGACCCAGTACTTC.